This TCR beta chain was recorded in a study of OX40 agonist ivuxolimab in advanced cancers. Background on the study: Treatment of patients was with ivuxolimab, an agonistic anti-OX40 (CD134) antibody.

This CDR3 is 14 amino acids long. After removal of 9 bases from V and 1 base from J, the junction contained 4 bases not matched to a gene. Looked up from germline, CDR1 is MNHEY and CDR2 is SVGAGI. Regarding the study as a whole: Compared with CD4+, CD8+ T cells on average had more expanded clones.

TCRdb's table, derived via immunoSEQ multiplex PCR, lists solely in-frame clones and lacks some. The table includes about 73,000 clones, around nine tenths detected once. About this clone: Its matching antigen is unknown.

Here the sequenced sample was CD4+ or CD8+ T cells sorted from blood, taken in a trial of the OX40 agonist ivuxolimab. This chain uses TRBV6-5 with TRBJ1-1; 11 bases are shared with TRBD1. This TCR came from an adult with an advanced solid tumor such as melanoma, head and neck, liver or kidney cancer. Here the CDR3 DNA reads TGTGCCAGTAGGACAGGGGGCTGGAACACTGAAGCTTTCTTT. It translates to CASRTGGWNTEAFF.